The next 4 T cell receptor beta chains were all read from a single sample in a study of blood T cell repertoires in COVID-19. The assay was immunoSEQ multiplex PCR, and TCRdb's table has in-frame clones only and misses some. Of approximately 200,000 clones listed, approximately 80% were seen once; the top ten hold roughly an eighth. The sequenced sample consisted of peripheral blood. The receptors derive from a woman in her 50s with acute or convalescent COVID-19.

The gene calls are TRBV19 and TRBJ1-3, with no clear D. Trimming cost V 6 bases and J 6 bases, with 15 bases left between them. CDR1 is LNHDA and CDR2 is SQIVND in the germline V gene (reference sequence). There are 14 residues in the CDR3. The CDR3 sequence: CASRDNGGENTIYF. The CDR3 coding sequence is TGTGCCAGTAGAGACAACGGAGGAGAAAACACCATATATTTT.

The chain joins TRBV7-6 to TRBJ2-3; D is perhaps TRBD2 (6 bases). This CDR3 spans 15 amino acids. V gave up 0 bases and J gave up 0 bases, with 7 bases separating them. Germline V gene sequence: CDR1 SGHVS, CDR2 FNYEAQ. CDR3 DNA: TGTGCCAGCAGCTTAGCGGGACTTAGCACAGATACGCAGTATTTT. Amino acids: CASSLAGLSTDTQYF. The full variable domain, rest sourced from reference TRBV7-6 and TRBJ2-3, is GAGVSQSPRYKVTKRGQDVALRCDPISGHVSLYWYRQALGQGPEFLTYFNYEAQQDKSGLPNDRFSAERPEGSISTLTIQRTEQRDSAMYRCASSLAGLSTDTQYFGPGTRLTVL.

V gene TRBV7-9 combines with J gene TRBJ1-1; tentative D call: TRBD1 (6 bases). Trimming shortened V by 10 bases and J by 1 base, and 13 bases separated the two germline ends. Germline loops: CDR1 SEHNR, CDR2 FQNEAQ (reference sequence). The CDR3 contains 13 residues. The CDR3 region is CATQGLGNTEAFF. CDR3 nucleotide sequence: TGTGCCACTCAGGGGTTGGGGAACACTGAAGCTTTCTTT.

The chain has TRBV4-2 and TRBJ1-5; a possible D gene is TRBD1 (5 bases). The V gene lost 5 bases and the J gene lost 2 bases, with 13 bases spanning the gap. The CDR3 sequence is 15 residues long. Germline CDR1 and CDR2: LGHNA and YNFKEQ. The CDR3 region is CASSNGGEGNQPQHF. CDR3 nucleotide sequence: TGTGCCAGCAGCAACGGGGGTGAGGGCAATCAGCCCCAGCATTTT.